This T cell receptor (beta chain) appears in the sequencing data of a study of T cells in women clearing cervical HPV infection (dated by TCRdb to the late 2010s). The study in broad terms: The cases were about two dozen women with histologically confirmed HPV16-related CIN3 or worse, and 2 of those women had invasive cancers. The 20 to 25 controls were women who cleared a single incident HPV16 infection within 12 months without developing precancer or cancer. Blood from cases was collected at the visit at which the lesion was first identified, whereas blood from controls was collected once infection was no longer detected. Among cases, blood sampling occurred a median of about 150 days after lesion detection, with an interquartile range of about 90 to 230 days. Because only a few women had HLA typing data, the possibility that HLA type acted as a confounder could not be ruled out. An exploratory proof-of-principle case-control study, nested within the Guanacaste HPV Natural History Study in Costa Rica, was conducted to compare TCR repertoires across cervical HPV16 outcomes. Cases and controls were matched on year of sample collection and on age within five years. Cases had a median age of roughly 30 years compared with 38 to 40 for controls, and baseline characteristics showed no significant differences between the groups. In the parent cohort, 9,000 to 11,000 women aged 18 or older were enrolled in Guanacaste, Costa Rica, during about 1992 to 1994 and were followed for over six years. Five blinded duplicates per group were added as quality controls, so that about 60 samples were obtained: around 50 participants and 10 replicates.

For CDR1 and CDR2, the germline V gene (reference sequence) lists GTSNPN and SVGIG. Its CDR3 holds 11 amino acids, cysteine through phenylalanine. Only the CDR3 bases that were read are kept: 24 of them, in frame from base 1. Study-level results and caveats: The cross-sectional design could not show whether associations preceded infection or resulted from it; effector/memory subsets and HPV-specific T cells were not isolated. Lower TRBV6-7 relative abundance was observed in cases than in controls (around 0.1% versus 0.15%; Bonferroni P = 0.0008). Because the number of T cells per sample was unknown, the richness differences could reflect varying T-cell content rather than repertoire biology. Random forest classifiers combining richness and V gene abundances distinguished cases from controls with an estimated AUC of 0.8 to 0.9. TCR repertoire richness was significantly higher in CIN3+ cases than in controls across sequencing depths, while evenness did not differ.

On this clone itself: No antigen is known for it. The read terminates 3 residues ahead of where the CDR3 ends, so the germline J gene completes it.

Using the immunoSEQ assay, multiplex PCR amplified TCR beta CDR3 regions from an average of around 1.2 ug of genomic DNA per sample. To correct primer bias, the assay used a complete synthetic TCR repertoire to set an amplification baseline. The amplicons were sequenced using the Illumina platform. The original methods were these. Sequences were error-corrected by clustering with frequency ratios and a modified nearest-neighbor algorithm and were then analyzed in the immunoSEQ Analyzer with IMGT gene definitions. At each rarefaction depth, TCR richness and evenness were averaged across 20 rarefaction repeats, and any sample with fewer sequences than the depth was left out. Wilcoxon rank sum tests with FDR correction were used to compare relative abundances of V, D and J genes between the groups. For the blinded duplicates, the intraclass correlation was 90% to 97% for TCR richness and averaged 76.4% across about 66 gene segments. TCRdb holds this immuneACCESS table with in-frame rearrangements only. Some clones are missing; in checked studies, unresolved V genes explain under half, and the rest has no known cause. The DNA was the basis for D and trimming; V, J and clone size are from that table. The data table for this sample lists more than 30,000 clones. Roughly 3.4% of the sample comes from the top ten.

Every participant had a single incident cervical HPV16 infection, and women with prevalent HPV16 infections were excluded. Cervical HPV DNA was detected with MY09/MY11 PCR, and genotyping was done with dot-blot hybridization. About 14 mL of heparinized blood were centrifuged, and the buffy coat was aliquoted, frozen at -30°C, then stored at -80°C. QIAGEN kits were used to extract genomic DNA from the buffy coat specimens. This TCR was recovered from a woman aged 18-70 years with a cervical HPV16 infection that either progressed to CIN3+ or cleared (not recorded which). The chain joins TRBV30 to TRBJ2-4; 7 bases in the middle match TRBD1. The sequencing input was blood buffy coat. This receptor has the CDR3 CAWTGTDGQYF. The sequenced part of the CDR3 DNA is TGTGCCTGGACGGGGACAGATGGT.